This TCR beta chain was captured in a study of OX40 agonist ivuxolimab in advanced cancers. For the study at large: An anti-OX40 (CD134) antibody with agonistic activity, ivuxolimab, was administered to patients.

Individuals having autoimmune disease history or systemic immunosuppression were not enrolled. For this clone: One end of the junction does not line up with germline, which may come from a read error.

The data were produced by immunoSEQ multiplex PCR, yet TCRdb's version contains in-frame clones alone and is incomplete. There are tens of thousands of clones in the sample; more than 85% occur only once, and around an eighth lies in the top ten. Germline values: CDR1 SQVTM, CDR2 ANQGSEA. This CDR3 contains 15 residues. The sequence was collected from an adult with an advanced solid tumor such as melanoma, head and neck, liver or kidney cancer. This specimen consisted of CD4+ or CD8+ T cells sorted from blood, obtained in a trial of the OX40 agonist ivuxolimab. The chain couples TRBV29-1 to TRBJ2-1; 8 bases align to TRBD2. CDR3 amino acids: CSVEDGRALANEQFF. The CDR3 DNA is TGCAGCGTCGAAGACGGGAGGGCCCTTGCGAATGAGCAGTTCTTC.